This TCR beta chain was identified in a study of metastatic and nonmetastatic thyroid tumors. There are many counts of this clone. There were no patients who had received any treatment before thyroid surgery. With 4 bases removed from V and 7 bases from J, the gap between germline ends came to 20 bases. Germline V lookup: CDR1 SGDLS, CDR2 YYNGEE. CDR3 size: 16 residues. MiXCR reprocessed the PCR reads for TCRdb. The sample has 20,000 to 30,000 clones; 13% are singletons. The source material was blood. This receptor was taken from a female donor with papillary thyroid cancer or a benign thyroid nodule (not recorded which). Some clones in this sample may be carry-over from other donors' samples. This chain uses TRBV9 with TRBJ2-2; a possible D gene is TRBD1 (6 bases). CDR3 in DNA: TGTGCCAGCAGCCCCCAGGGCAGGGGAAAAAACGGGGAGCTGTTTTTT. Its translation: CASSPQGRGKNGELFF.